This T cell receptor beta chain appears in the sequencing data of a study of blood T cell repertoires in COVID-19. In the study overall: The cDNA or gDNA used as material had been derived from T cells, B-cell-depleted T cells, or PBMCs.

The CDR3 covers 13 residues. The V end lost 4 bases, the J end lost 4 bases, and 7 bases lay between the germline ends. All enrollees were roughly 18 to 89 years old and from roughly 22 US areas. Generated by immunoSEQ multiplex PCR, the TCRdb table keeps only in-frame clones and is missing some. The data contain roughly 250,000 clones, about 87% of them singletons. The specimen sequenced was PBMCs or T cells enriched from blood (not recorded which). The sequence came from a woman in her 30s with acute COVID-19. The chain couples TRBV12-3 or TRBV12-4 to TRBJ1-4; D gene uncertain. The chain's CDR3 is CASSYGYNEKLFF. The CDR3 DNA reads as TGTGCCAGCAGTTACGGGTATAATGAAAAACTGTTTTTT.